These T cell receptor beta chains were read from a single sample in a study of shared clonotypes between healthy human individuals. The data were produced by immunoSEQ multiplex PCR, yet TCRdb's version contains in-frame clones alone and is incomplete. The data hold around 1.9 million clones, with roughly 93% observed a single time. The sample was naive CD8+ T cells from PBMCs. The receptors derive from a man in his late teens or twenties in good health. Some clones in this sample may be carry-over from other donors' samples. Each CDR3 is given with its conserved first and last residue.

j_gene | v_gene | CDR3aa
TRBJ1-4 | TRBV28 | CASSGGQGGEKLFF
TRBJ1-2 | TRBV4-1 | CASSQDHRSENYGYTF
TRBJ1-1 | TRBV7-9 | CASSPPAAGATRAFF
TRBJ1-2 | TRBV27 | CASRHRVYGYTF
TRBJ2-1 | TRBV10-3 | CAIRRDTDNEQFF
TRBJ1-5 | TRBV6-1 | CASSESPGIVSNQPQHF
TRBJ2-5 | TRBV9 | CASSRTSGSAETQYF
TRBJ1-1 | TRBV7-6 | CASSPLLRTEAFF
TRBJ2-1 | TRBV4-1 | CASSQGPGTYNEQFF
TRBJ1-2 | TRBV19 | CASSRRQNYGYTF
TRBJ2-7 | TRBV7-2 | CASSQTPPYEQYF
TRBJ2-7 | TRBV10-2 | CASRRVGGFVYEQYF
TRBJ2-7 | TRBV27 | CASRLAGGPYEQYF
TRBJ2-5 | TRBV25-1 | CASSEYRVRVEETQYF
TRBJ2-7 | TRBV5-8 | CASSPRGSEQYF
TRBJ2-7 | TRBV6-6 | CASRVRDRASYEQYF
TRBJ2-1 | TRBV19 | CASMPYSGLAGYNEQFF
TRBJ2-3 | TRBV19 | CASSIYPGDTQYF
TRBJ2-1 | TRBV13 | CASSTPGPGVNEQFF
TRBJ2-1 | TRBV18 | CASSPDFLAAYEQFF
TRBJ2-5 | TRBV7-9 | CASSRPRGSEETQYF
TRBJ2-3 | TRBV11-2 | CASSWLRRGTDTQYF
TRBJ1-5 | TRBV7-8 | CASSLVRGLNQPQHF
TRBJ2-7 | TRBV29-1 | CSVVGPGQAAYEQYF
TRBJ2-7 | TRBV15 | CATSRPAGGYEQYF
TRBJ1-2 | TRBV9 | CASSVYAHSNYGYTF
TRBJ2-3 | TRBV7-8 | CASSPPVYRTSTDTQYF
TRBJ2-1 | TRBV29-1 | CSANLWGEQFF
TRBJ1-2 | TRBV7-9 | CASSSTGEGGYTF
TRBJ2-7 | TRBV27 | CASSSGALSYEQYF
TRBJ2-5 | TRBV4-1 | CASSQPRPGQQETQYF
TRBJ1-5 | TRBV27 | CASRQGTTRPQHF
TRBJ2-3 | TRBV2 | CASSGGGRSTDTQYF
TRBJ2-2 | TRBV28 | CASSATGGSGELFF
TRBJ2-1 | TRBV4-3 | CASSRMGLAGANEQFF
TRBJ1-1 | TRBV28 | CASSLVSAVGAFF
TRBJ1-4 | TRBV4-3 | CASSQDVYEKLFF
TRBJ2-3 | TRBV30 | CAWTPGVYSTDTQYF
TRBJ2-7 | TRBV27 | CASSLSVGLGSEQYF
TRBJ2-1 | TRBV4-3 | CASSPGLAGALGDEQFF
TRBJ1-1 | TRBV5-6 | CASSLLSGTEAFF
TRBJ2-5 | TRBV7-6 | CASSLQVQETQYF
TRBJ1-5 | TRBV4-1 | CASSQVLSGNQPQHF
TRBJ1-1 | TRBV2 | CASRNRGNTEAFF
TRBJ2-7 | TRBV27 | CASGGWRENEQYF
TRBJ1-2 | TRBV4-3 | CASSQDIGVYGYTF
TRBJ2-7 | TRBV14 | CASSQGTGGGYGYEQYF
TRBJ2-1 | TRBV19 | CASSIVAGMRNEQFF
TRBJ2-1 | TRBV7-9 | CASRTSGRASYNEQFF
TRBJ2-1 | TRBV28 | CASSLLFTGRHNEQFF